The rows below give T cell receptor beta chains drawn from one sample of a study of human T cells and chemical hapten exposure. TCRdb independently ran MiXCR on the RACE reads; one entry per CDR3 protein. The sample records tens of thousands of distinct CDR3 sequences, under 12% being singletons. Sequencing used whole blood, obtained in connection with sensitization to the hapten diphenylcyclopropenone (DPC). The receptors stem from a middle-aged man with alopecia areata. Some clones in this sample may be carry-over from other donors' samples. CDR3s include the opening cysteine and the closing phenylalanine or tryptophan. Fields, in order: J gene, clone size, D gene, V gene, CDR3 protein, CDR3 DNA. The D gene is left open where the match is weak. Only some rows state a clone size, as once, few, many or a class for expanded clones.

TRBJ2-3,few,TRBD2,TRBV5-6,CASSATPLAGYTDTQYF,TGTGCCAGCAGCGCGACACCACTAGCGGGTTACACAGATACGCAGTATTTT
TRBJ2-7,.,.,TRBV18,CASSPRSTSRSYEQYF,TGTGCCAGCTCACCCAGGAGCACTAGTCGCTCCTACGAGCAGTACTTC
TRBJ2-5,few,.,TRBV3-1,CASRRGRRQETQYF,TGTGCCAGCAGACGCGGACGGCGACAAGAGACCCAGTACTTC
TRBJ2-5,.,TRBD1,TRBV7-2,CASSLAGQGGTQYF,TGTGCCAGCAGCTTAGCTGGACAGGGAGGGACCCAGTACTTC
TRBJ2-5,once,TRBD1,TRBV12-3/TRBV12-4,CASSLLDRGRKETQYF,TGTGCCAGCAGTTTACTCGACAGGGGGCGGAAAGAGACCCAGTACTTC
TRBJ2-7,.,TRBD1,TRBV20-1,CSAWDRGRITSSYEQYF,TGCAGTGCCTGGGACAGGGGGCGGATAACTTCTTCTTACGAGCAGTACTTC
TRBJ2-5,few,TRBD2,TRBV5-1,CASSTGTSDRLETQYF,TGCGCCAGCAGCACTGGGACTAGCGATCGGTTGGAGACCCAGTACTTC
TRBJ2-3,many,.,TRBV9,CASSVADPDTQYF,TGTGCCAGCAGCGTAGCGGACCCAGATACGCAGTATTTT
TRBJ1-6,.,TRBD1,TRBV7-3,CASSAGQGSNSPLHF,TGTGCCAGCAGCGCAGGACAGGGGTCGAATTCACCCCTCCACTTT
TRBJ2-1,.,.,TRBV11-2,CASSHSGFDNEQFF,TGTGCCAGCAGCCATAGCGGATTTGATAATGAGCAGTTCTTC
TRBJ1-4,many,.,TRBV28,CASSFRGYEKLFF,TGTGCCAGCAGTTTCCGGGGGTATGAAAAACTGTTTTTT
TRBJ1-2,many,.,TRBV29-1,CSVESRDSYGYTF,TGCAGCGTTGAATCCCGGGATTCTTATGGCTACACCTTC
TRBJ2-1,.,TRBD2,TRBV11-1,CASSLAGLARDNEQFF,TGTGCCAGCAGCTTAGCGGGACTAGCCCGAGACAATGAGCAGTTCTTC